Reported below is one T cell receptor (beta chain). Antigen: not known. These data are taken from a study of T-cell memory formation after mild COVID-19. Study-wide points: Largely, contracting CD4+ clones fell within CM and EM, and contracting CD8+ clones within EMRA.

In germline, CDR1 is DFQATT, CDR2 SNEGSKA (reference sequence). The CDR3 is 13 amino acids. V was clipped by 1 base and J by 2 bases, with 7 bases between them. MiXCR, applied by TCRdb to the 5' RACE reads, yields one record per CDR3 protein. Among about 470,000 distinct CDR3 sequences listed, roughly 23% were seen once. Sequenced input: PBMCs or a T cell subset sorted from them (not recorded which). This TCR came from an adult woman who had mild COVID-19 (a few samples of this study predate the infection). Cell type and time point are not known. The chain is built from TRBV20-1 and TRBJ2-3; D not certain. CDR3 DNA sequence: TGCAGTGCTAGAGGACTCGTCACAGATACGCAGTATTTT. Translation: CSARGLVTDTQYF.